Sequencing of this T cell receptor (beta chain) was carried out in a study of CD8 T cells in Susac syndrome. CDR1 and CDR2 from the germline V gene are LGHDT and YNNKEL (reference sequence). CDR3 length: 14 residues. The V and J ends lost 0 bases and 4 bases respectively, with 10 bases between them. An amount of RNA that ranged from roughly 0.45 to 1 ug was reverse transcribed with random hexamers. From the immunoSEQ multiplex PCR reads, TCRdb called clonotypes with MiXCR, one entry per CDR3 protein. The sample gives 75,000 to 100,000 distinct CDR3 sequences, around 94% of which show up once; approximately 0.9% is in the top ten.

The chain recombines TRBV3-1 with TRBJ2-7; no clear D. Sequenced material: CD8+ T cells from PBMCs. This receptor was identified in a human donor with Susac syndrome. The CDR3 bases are TGTGCCAGCAGCCAAGACGCGTCACTATACGAGCAGTACTTC. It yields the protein CASSQDASLYEQYF.